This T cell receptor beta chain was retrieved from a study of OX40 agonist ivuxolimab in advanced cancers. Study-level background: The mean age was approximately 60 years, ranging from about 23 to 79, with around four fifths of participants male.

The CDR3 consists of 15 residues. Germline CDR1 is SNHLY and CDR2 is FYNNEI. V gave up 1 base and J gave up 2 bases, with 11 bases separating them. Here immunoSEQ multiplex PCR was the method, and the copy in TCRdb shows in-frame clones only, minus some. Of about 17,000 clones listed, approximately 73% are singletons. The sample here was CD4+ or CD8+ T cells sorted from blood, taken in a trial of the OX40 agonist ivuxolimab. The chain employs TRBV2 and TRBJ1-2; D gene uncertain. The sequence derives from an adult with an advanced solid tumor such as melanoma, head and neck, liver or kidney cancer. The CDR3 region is CASSEGRYVNYGYTF. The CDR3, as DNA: TGTGCCAGCAGTGAAGGACGATACGTCAACTATGGCTACACCTTC.